This paragraph covers one T cell receptor (beta chain) sequence. The data were produced by immunoSEQ multiplex PCR, yet TCRdb's version contains in-frame clones alone and is incomplete. The table shows about 370,000 clones, with 80% to 90% occurring only once. These data are taken from a study of blood T cell repertoires in COVID-19. This sequence originates from a man aged 18-30 years who had recovered from COVID-19. The sequenced material came from PBMCs or T cells enriched from blood (not recorded which).

This chain's CDR3 is CASSPTSGGVSTYEQYF. The CDR3, as DNA: TGTGCCAGCAGTCCCACTAGCGGGGGGGTGAGCACCTACGAGCAGTACTTC. This chain links TRBV13 with TRBJ2-7, with 13 bases matching TRBD2. The CDR3 covers 17 residues. Per the germline V gene, CDR1 is PRHDT and CDR2 is FYEKMQ (reference sequence). After removal of 6 bases from V and 2 bases from J, the junction contained 10 bases not matched to a gene.